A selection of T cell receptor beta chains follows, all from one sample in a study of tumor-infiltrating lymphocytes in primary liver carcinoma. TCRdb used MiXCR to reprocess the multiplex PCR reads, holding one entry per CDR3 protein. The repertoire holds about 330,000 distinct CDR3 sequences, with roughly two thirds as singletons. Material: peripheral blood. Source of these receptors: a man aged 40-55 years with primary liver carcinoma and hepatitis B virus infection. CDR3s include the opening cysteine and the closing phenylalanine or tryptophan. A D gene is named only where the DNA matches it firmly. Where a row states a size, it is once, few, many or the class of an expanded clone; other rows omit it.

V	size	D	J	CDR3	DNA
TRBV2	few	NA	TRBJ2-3	CASSEGRGTDTQYF	TGTGCCAGCAGTGAAGGAAGGGGCACAGATACGCAGTATTTT
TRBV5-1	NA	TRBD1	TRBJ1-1	CDSSPRQGMNTEAFF	TGCGACAGCAGCCCGCGACAGGGGATGAACACTGAAGCTTTCTTT
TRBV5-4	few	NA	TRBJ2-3	CASSTLSTDTQYF	TGTGCCAGCAGCACCCTGAGCACAGATACGCAGTATTTT
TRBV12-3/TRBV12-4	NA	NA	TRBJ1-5	CASSLHYQGVGSNQPQHF	TGTGCTAGCAGTTTACATTATCAGGGAGTGGGAAGCAATCAGCCCCAGCATTTT
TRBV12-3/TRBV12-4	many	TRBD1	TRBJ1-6	CASSPDRGWNSPLHF	TGTGCCAGCAGCCCGGACAGGGGGTGGAATTCACCCCTCCACTTT
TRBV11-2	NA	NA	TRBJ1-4	CATSFNGEKLFF	TGTGCCACCAGCTTTAATGGAGAAAAACTGTTTTTT
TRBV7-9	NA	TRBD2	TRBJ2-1	CASSSSGQANEQLF	TGTGCCAGCAGCTCTAGCGGGCAGGCCAATGAGCAGCTCTTC
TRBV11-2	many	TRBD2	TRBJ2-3	CASSPNSGLSTDTQYF	TGTGCCAGCAGCCCCAATAGCGGGCTTAGCACAGATACGCAGTATTTT
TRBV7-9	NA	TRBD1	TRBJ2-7	CASSSRYGTGSSDEQHF	TGTGCCAGCAGCTCCAGATATGGGACAGGCTCATCGGACGAGCAACACTTC
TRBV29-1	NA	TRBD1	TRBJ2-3	CSCDEQGFRTDTQYF	TGCAGCTGTGACGAACAGGGGTTTCGCACAGATACGCAGTATTTT
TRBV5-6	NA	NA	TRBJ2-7	CASSSTGPEQYF	TGTGCCAGCAGCTCGACAGGCCCCGAGCAGTACTTC
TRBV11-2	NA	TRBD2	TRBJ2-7	CASSRSRTSLAYEQYF	TGTGCCAGCAGCCGATCTAGGACTAGCCTCGCCTACGAGCAGTACTTC
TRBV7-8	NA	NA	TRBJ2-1	CASSLGFLSGDPSYNEQFF	TGTGCCAGCAGCTTAGGGTTCCTTTCGGGGGACCCCTCCTACAATGAGCAGTTCTTC
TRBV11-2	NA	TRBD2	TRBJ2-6	CASSKILLGGLSPGANVLTF	TGTGCCAGCAGCAAAATCCTCCTTGGGGGACTAAGTCCTGGGGCGAACGTCCTGACTTTC
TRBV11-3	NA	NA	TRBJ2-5	CASSLPGPLYSETQYF	TGTGCCAGCAGCTTACCGGGGCCTCTATACTCGGAGACCCAGTACTTC
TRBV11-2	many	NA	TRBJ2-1	CASISEHSYSYNEQFF	TGTGCCAGCATCTCAGAACACAGCTACTCCTACAATGAGCAGTTCTTC
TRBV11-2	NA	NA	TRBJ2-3	CASSFPLTESTDTQYF	TGTGCCAGCAGCTTTCCACTAACGGAAAGCACAGATACGCAGTATTTT
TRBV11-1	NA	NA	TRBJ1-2	CASNWGGESGYTF	TGTGCCAGCAATTGGGGAGGGGAGAGTGGCTACACCTTC
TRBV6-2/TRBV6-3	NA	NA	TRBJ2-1	CASSPDLYNEQFF	TGTGCCAGCAGTCCCGACTTGTACAATGAGCAGTTCTTC
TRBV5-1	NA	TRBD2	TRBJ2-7	CASSSQSGSSAEQYF	TGCGCCAGCAGCTCTCAAAGCGGGAGTTCCGCCGAGCAGTACTTC
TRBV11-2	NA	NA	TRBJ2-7	CASTLDGGSYEQYF	TGTGCCAGCACCTTGGACGGGGGTTCTTACGAGCAGTACTTC
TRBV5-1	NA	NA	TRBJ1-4	CASSSTGQNEKLFF	TGCGCCAGCAGCTCAACAGGACAGAATGAAAAACTGTTTTTT
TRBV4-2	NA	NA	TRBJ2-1	CASGRDLGVDNEQFF	TGTGCCAGCGGCCGCGACCTCGGTGTTGACAATGAGCAGTTCTTC
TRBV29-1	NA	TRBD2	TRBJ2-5	CSIDLPGLQQETQYF	TGCAGCATTGATTTACCGGGACTACAGCAAGAGACACAGTACTTC
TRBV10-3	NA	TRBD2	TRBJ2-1	CAISGVGGSSYNEQFF	TGTGCCATCAGTGGGGTCGGCGGGAGCTCCTACAATGAGCAGTTCTTC